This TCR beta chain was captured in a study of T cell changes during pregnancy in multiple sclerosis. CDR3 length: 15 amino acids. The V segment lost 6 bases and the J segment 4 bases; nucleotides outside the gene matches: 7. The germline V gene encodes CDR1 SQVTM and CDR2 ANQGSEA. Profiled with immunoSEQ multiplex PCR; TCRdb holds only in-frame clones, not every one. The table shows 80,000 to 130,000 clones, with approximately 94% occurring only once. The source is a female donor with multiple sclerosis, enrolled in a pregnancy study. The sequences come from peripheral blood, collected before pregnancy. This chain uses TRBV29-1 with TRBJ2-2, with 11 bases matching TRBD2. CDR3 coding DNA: TGCAGCGTGGGGACTAGCGGACGACTCACCGGGGAGCTGTTTTTT. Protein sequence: CSVGTSGRLTGELFF.